This TCR beta chain was sequenced in a study of CD8 T cells in ankylosing spondylitis. The CDR3 sequence is 16 residues long. This clonotype has only a few counts. Its specificity is not known. TCRdb called the 5' RACE reads again in MiXCR, with one record for every CDR3 protein. The data show some 220,000 distinct CDR3 sequences, around 7.9% seen once. Points from the study as a whole: A TCR beta motif made of about eight highly homologous variants seemed typical of ankylosing spondylitis blood. The authors found the disease-linked clones to be CD8+ and relatively rare in peripheral blood.

The chain uses TRBV21-1 and TRBJ2-2; TRBD1, as called in the table, went unchecked against the DNA. TRBV21-1 is annotated as a pseudogene. This TCR was sampled from a male donor with ankylosing spondylitis. The sample consisted of blood, either unsorted or a sorted T cell fraction (not recorded which). The CDR3 region is CASSKRTGPNTGELFF. The CDR3 DNA reads TGTGCCAGCAGCAAACGGACAGGGCCGAACACCGGGGAGCTGTTTTTT.